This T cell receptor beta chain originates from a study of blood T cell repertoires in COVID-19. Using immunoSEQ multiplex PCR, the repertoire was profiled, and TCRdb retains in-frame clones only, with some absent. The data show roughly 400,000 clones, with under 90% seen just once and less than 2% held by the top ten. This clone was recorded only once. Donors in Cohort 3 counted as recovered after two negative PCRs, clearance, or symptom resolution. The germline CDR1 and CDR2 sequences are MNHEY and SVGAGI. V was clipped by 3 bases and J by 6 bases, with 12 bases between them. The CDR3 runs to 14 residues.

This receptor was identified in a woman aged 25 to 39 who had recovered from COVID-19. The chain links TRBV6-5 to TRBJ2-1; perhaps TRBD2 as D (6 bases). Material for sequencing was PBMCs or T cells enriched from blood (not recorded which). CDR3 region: CASSYLREANEQFF. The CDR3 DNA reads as TGTGCCAGCAGTTATTTGAGGGAGGCCAATGAGCAGTTCTTC.